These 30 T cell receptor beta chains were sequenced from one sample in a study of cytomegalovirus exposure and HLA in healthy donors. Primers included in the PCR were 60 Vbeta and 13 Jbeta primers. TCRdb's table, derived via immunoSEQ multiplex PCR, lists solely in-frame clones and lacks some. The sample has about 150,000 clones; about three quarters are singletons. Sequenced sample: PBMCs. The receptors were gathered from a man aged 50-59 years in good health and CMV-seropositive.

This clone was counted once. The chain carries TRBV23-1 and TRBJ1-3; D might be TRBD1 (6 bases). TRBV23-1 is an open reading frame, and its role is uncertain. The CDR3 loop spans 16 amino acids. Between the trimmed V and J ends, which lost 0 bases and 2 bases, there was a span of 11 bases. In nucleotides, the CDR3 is TGCGCCAGCAGTCAATCGGGGGGGCCGGCTGGAAACACCATATATTTT. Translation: CASSQSGGPAGNTIYF.

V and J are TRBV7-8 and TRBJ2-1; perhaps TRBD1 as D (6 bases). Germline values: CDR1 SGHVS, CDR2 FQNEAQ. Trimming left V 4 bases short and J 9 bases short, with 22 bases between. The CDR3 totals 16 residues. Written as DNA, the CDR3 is TGTGCCAGCAGCTGGACAGCAAATGCTTTCGGAGGTGAGCAGTTCTTC. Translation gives CASSWTANAFGGEQFF.

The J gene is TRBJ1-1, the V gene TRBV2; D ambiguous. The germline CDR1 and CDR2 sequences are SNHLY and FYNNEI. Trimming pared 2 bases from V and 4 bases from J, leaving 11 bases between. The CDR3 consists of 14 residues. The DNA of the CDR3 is TGTGCCAGCAGTGAATATGGTACAGTCACTGAAGCTTTCTTT. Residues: CASSEYGTVTEAFF.

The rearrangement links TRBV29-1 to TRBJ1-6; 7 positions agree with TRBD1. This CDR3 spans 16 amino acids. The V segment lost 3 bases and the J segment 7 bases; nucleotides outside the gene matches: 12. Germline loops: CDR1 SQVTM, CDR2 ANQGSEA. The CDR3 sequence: CSVDSPSTGDNSPLHF. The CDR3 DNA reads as TGCAGCGTTGACAGCCCGAGTACAGGGGACAATTCACCCCTCCACTTT.

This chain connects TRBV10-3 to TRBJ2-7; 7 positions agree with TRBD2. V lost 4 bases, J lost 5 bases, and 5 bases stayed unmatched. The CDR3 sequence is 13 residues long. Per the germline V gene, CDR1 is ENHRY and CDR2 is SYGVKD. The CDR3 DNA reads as TGTGCCATCAGTGCCTCCGGGACTAACGAGCAGTACTTC. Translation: CAISASGTNEQYF.

Here the CDR3 DNA reads TGTGCCAGCAGTTACTCTATCCGACAGGGCATGGGCTACACCTTC. Encoded protein: CASSYSIRQGMGYTF. The V and J genes are TRBV6-6 and TRBJ1-2; TRBD1 agrees at 7 bases. J lost 8 bases, V lost 0 bases, and 9 bases had no gene match. The CDR3 is 15 amino acids. CDR1 is MNHNY and CDR2 is SVGAGI in the germline V gene (reference sequence).

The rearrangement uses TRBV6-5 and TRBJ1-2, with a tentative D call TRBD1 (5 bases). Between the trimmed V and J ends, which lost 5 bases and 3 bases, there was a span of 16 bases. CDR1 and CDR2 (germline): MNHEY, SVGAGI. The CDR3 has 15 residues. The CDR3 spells CASSNLGGSDYGYTF. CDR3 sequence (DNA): TGTGCCAGCAGTAATCTTGGGGGGTCGGACTATGGCTACACCTTC.

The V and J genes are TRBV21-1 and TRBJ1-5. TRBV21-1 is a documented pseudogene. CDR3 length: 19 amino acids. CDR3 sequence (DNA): TGTGCCAGCAGCACACCCCGATGGGGGGTTTGTGGCGGCAATCAGCCCCAGCATTTT. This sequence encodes CASSTPRWGVCGGNQPQHF.

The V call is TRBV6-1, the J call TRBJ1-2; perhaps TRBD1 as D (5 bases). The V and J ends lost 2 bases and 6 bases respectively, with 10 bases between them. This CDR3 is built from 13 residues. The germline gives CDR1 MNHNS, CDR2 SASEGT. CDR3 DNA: TGTGCCAGCAGTGAACAGGGAAGTAATGGCTACACCTTC. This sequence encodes CASSEQGSNGYTF.

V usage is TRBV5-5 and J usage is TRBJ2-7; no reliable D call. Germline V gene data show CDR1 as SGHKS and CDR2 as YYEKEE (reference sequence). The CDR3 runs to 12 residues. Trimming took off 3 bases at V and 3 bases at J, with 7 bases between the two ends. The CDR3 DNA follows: TGTGCCAGCAGCTGGTCGGGCTACGAGCAGTACTTC. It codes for CASSWSGYEQYF.

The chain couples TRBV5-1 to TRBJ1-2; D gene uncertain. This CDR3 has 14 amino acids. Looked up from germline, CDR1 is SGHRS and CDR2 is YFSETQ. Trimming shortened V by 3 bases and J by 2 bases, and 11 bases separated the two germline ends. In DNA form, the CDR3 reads TGCGCCAGCAGCTCAGGCCTCGCCAACTATGGCTACACCTTC. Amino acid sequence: CASSSGLANYGYTF.

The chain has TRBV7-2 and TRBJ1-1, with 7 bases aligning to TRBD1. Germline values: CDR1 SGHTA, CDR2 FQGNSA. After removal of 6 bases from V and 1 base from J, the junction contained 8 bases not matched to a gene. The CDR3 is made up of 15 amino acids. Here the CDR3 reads CASRPQQGTNTEAFF. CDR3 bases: TGTGCCAGCAGACCCCAACAGGGGACGAACACTGAAGCTTTCTTT.

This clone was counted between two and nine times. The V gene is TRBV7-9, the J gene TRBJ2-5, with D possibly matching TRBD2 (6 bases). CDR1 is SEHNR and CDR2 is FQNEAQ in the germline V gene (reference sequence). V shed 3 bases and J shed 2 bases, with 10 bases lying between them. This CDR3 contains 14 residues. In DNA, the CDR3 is TGTGCCAGCAGCTTCGCTGGGGGGCAAGAGACCCAGTACTTC. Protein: CASSFAGGQETQYF.

CDR3 coding DNA: TGTGCCAGCAGCTTAGGTAGTAGGGGCCCCACCTACAATGAGCAGTTCTTC. Encoded protein: CASSLGSRGPTYNEQFF. The chain has TRBV5-4 and TRBJ2-1, with D possibly matching TRBD1 (5 bases). CDR1 is SGHNT and CDR2 is YYREEE in the germline V gene (reference sequence). Trimming took 2 bases from V and 2 from J, leaving 17 bases between them. This CDR3 has 17 amino acids.

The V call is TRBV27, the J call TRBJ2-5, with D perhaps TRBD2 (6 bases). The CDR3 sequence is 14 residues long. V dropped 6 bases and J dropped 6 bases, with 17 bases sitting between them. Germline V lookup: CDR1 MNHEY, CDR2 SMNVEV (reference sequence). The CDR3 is CASSPSGGVKTQYF. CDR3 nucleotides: TGTGCCAGCAGCCCCAGCGGAGGGGTGAAGACCCAGTACTTC.

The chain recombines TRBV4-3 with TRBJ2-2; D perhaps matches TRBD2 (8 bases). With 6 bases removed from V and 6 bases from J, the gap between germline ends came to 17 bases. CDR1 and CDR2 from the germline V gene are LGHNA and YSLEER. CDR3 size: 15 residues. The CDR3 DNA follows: TGCGCCAGCAGTCCCCAGGGGGGACTAGCCGGGGAGCTGTTTTTT. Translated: CASSPQGGLAGELFF.

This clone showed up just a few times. This CDR3 reads CASRNQGATNEKLFF. DNA for the CDR3: TGTGCCAGCAGGAACCAAGGGGCCACAAATGAAAAACTGTTTTTT. The J gene is TRBJ1-4, the V gene TRBV6-5; D perhaps matches TRBD1 (5 bases). This CDR3 is 15 amino acids long. Germline CDR1 and CDR2: MNHEY and SVGAGI. The ends were cut back, 6 bases at V and 5 bases at J, with 16 bases in the middle.

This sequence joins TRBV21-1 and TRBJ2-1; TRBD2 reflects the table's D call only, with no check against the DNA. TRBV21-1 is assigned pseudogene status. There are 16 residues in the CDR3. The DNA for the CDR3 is TGTGCCAGCAGCAGGGCCATGGGGTGTTGGAGGAATGAGCAGTTCTTC. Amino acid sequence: CASSRAMGCWRNEQFF.

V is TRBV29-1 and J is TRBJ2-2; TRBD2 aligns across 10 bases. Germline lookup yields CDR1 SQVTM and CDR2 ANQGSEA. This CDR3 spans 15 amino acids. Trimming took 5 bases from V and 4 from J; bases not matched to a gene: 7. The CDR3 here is CSVWLRTSGTGELFF. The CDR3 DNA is TGCAGCGTTTGGCTAAGGACTAGCGGCACCGGGGAGCTGTTTTTT.

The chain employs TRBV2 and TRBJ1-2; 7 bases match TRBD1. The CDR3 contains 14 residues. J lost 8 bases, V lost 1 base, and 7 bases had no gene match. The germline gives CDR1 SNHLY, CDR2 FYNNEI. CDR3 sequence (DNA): TGTGCCAGCAGTGAAGGGGGACAGCCGAGGGGCTACACCTTC. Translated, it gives CASSEGGQPRGYTF.

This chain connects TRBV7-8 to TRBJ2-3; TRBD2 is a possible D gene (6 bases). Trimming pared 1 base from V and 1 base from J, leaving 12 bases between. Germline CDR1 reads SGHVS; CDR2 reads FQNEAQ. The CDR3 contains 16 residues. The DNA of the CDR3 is TGTGCCAGCAGCTTAGAGGGCGGGGAGGGCACAGATACGCAGTATTTT. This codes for CASSLEGGEGTDTQYF.

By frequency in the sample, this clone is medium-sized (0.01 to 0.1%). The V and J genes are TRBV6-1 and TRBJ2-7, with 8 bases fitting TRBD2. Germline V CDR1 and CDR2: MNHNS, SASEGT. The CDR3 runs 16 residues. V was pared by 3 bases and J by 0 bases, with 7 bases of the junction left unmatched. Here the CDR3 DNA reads TGTGCCAGCAGTGATCCCGGGGGGGGAAGCTCCTACGAGCAGTACTTC. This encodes CASSDPGGGSSYEQYF.

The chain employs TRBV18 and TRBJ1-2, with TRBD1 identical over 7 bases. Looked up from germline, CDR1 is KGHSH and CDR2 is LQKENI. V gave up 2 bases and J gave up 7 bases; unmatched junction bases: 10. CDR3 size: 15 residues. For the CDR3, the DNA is TGTGCCAGCTCACCATTAACAGGGGAAGTCAGTGGCTACACCTTC. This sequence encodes CASSPLTGEVSGYTF.

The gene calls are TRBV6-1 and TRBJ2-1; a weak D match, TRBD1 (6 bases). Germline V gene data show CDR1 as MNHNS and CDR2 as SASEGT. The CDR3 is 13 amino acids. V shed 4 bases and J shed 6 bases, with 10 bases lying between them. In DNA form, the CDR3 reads TGTGCCAGCAGTGTTACAGGGACCAATGAGCAGTTCTTC. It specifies CASSVTGTNEQFF.

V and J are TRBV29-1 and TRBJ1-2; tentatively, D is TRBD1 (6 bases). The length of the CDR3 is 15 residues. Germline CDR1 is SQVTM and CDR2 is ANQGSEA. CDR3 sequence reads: CSSLRSGEGDYGYTF. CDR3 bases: TGCAGTTCCTTGCGAAGTGGAGAGGGGGACTATGGCTACACCTTC.

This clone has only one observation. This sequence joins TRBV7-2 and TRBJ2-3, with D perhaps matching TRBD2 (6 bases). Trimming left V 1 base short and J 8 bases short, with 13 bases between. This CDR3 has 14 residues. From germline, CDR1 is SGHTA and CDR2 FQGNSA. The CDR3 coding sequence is TGTGCCAGCAGCTTAGGACTAGGAGCGCCTACGCAGTATTTT. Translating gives CASSLGLGAPTQYF.

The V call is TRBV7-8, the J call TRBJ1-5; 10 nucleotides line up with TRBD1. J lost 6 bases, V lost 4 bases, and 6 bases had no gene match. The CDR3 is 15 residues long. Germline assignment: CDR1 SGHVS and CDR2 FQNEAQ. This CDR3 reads CASSSTGGSGQPQHF. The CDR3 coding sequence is TGTGCCAGCAGCTCGACAGGGGGCTCAGGTCAGCCCCAGCATTTT. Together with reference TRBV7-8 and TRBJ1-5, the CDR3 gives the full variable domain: GAGVSQSPRYKVAKRGQDVALRCDPISGHVSLFWYQQALGQGPEFLTYFQNEAQLDKSGLPSDRFFAERPEGSVSTLKIQRTQQEDSAVYLCASSSTGGSGQPQHFGDGTRLSIL.

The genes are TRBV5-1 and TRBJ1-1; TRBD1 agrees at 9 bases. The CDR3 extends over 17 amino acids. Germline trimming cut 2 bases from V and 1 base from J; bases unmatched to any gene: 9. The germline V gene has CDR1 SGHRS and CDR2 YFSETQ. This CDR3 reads CASSLNEQGASNTEAFF. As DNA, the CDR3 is TGCGCCAGCAGCTTAAATGAACAGGGGGCCTCGAACACTGAAGCTTTCTTT.

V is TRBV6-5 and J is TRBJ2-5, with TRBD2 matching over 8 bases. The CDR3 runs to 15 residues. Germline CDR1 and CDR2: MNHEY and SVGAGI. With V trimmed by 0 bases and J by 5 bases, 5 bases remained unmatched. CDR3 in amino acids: CASSYSSGGYETQYF. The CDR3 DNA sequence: TGTGCCAGCAGTTACTCGAGCGGGGGATACGAGACCCAGTACTTC.

DNA for the CDR3: TGTGCCAGCAGCCCAGACAGGAGGAGCACTGAAGCTTTCTTT. This gives the protein CASSPDRRSTEAFF. This chain joins TRBV14 and TRBJ1-1; D might be TRBD1 (6 bases). V lost 4 bases and J 4 bases, leaving 13 bases between the germline ends. The CDR3 runs to 14 residues. Germline CDR1 and CDR2: SGHDN and FVKESK.